This T cell receptor beta chain was captured by sequencing in a study of blood T cells in healthy people across ages. This clonotype was detected a few times. Next came a second PCR, run for roughly 7 to 12 cycles, which used a sample-barcoded 5' primer along with a J-beta primer mix. Each CDR3 protein gets one entry after TCRdb re-called the 5' RACE reads with MiXCR. The table records over 1,500,000 distinct CDR3 sequences, 49% of them present only once. The sequence came from a woman between 40 and 50 years old in good health. Specimen: blood.

CDR3 DNA: TGTGCCAGCAGCTTGCTCGACAGGGGGATCTACGAGCAGTACTTC. The encoded protein is CASSLLDRGIYEQYF. V gene TRBV5-6 combines with J gene TRBJ2-7; 9 bases are shared with TRBD1. V trimming: 1 base; J trimming: 3 bases; junction bases outside the gene matches: 5. This CDR3 comprises 15 residues. Per the germline V gene, CDR1 is SGHDT and CDR2 is YYEEEE.